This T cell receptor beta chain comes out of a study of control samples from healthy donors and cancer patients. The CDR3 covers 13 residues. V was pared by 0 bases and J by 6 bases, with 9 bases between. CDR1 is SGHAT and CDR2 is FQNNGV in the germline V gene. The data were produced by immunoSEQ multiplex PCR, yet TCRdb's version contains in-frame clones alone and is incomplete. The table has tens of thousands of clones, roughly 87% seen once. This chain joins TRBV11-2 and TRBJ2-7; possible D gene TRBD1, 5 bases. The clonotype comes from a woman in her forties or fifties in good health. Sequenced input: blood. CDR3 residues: CASSLDLRGEQYF. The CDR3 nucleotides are TGTGCCAGCAGCTTAGATCTAAGGGGCGAGCAGTACTTC.